The present entry profiles one TCR beta chain with its context. The antigen remains undetermined. This entry comes from a study of cytomegalovirus exposure and HLA in healthy donors. Study-wide context: A prior analysis found roughly 110 million unique TCR beta sequences from 170 million or so T cells. Overall study findings and caveats: The CMV antigen specificity of three CMV-associated chains was confirmed through in vitro analysis. Some TCR beta chains (roughly 160 of them) were listed as cytomegalovirus-associated.

The CDR3 sequence is 17 residues long. Germline V CDR1 and CDR2: SGHRS, YFSETQ. V lost 3 bases and J lost 2, with 18 bases in between. A multiplex PCR was run with 60 Vbeta primers and 13 Jbeta primers. Assay used: immunoSEQ multiplex PCR; TCRdb lists only in-frame clones, some missing. Of approximately 140,000 clones detected, roughly 80% appear once; the ten largest clones hold around 3.2%. The receptor's source is a human donor in good health. The chain joins TRBV5-1 to TRBJ1-3; D is possibly TRBD1 (6 bases). Sequenced: PBMCs. The CDR3 DNA follows: TGCGCCAGCAGCTCCCGGAACTTACAGGGAGCTGGAAACACCATATATTTT. It specifies CASSSRNLQGAGNTIYF.